This T cell receptor (beta chain) was captured by sequencing in a study of cytomegalovirus exposure and HLA in healthy donors. Germline trimming cut 7 bases from V and 0 bases from J; bases unmatched to any gene: 6. Germline V gives CDR1 MDHEN, CDR2 SYDVKM. The CDR3 is 14 residues long. This clone was counted between two and nine times. The PCR had 60 Vbeta and 13 Jbeta primers. Clones were sequenced by immunoSEQ multiplex PCR, and TCRdb holds only the in-frame ones, with some missing. The sample shows about 130,000 clones, around 75% of them seen only once. The sample comprised PBMCs. V gene TRBV28 combines with J gene TRBJ2-7, with 7 bases lining up with TRBD1. The TCR sequence derives from a woman aged 45 to 65 in good health and CMV-seronegative. CDR3 DNA sequence: TGTGCCAGCAACGGACAGGCAAGCTCCTACGAGCAGTACTTC. Amino acid sequence: CASNGQASSYEQYF.